The entry that follows covers one TCR beta chain sequence. Germline CDR1 is SEHNR and CDR2 is FQNEAQ (reference sequence). The V and J ends lost 5 bases and 4 bases respectively, with 9 bases between them. CDR3 size: 12 residues. These data come from a study of blood T cells in healthy people across ages. Combining a sample-barcoded 5' primer with a J-beta primer mix, a second PCR ran for roughly 6 to 12 cycles. MiXCR, run by TCRdb on the 5' RACE reads, gives a single entry per CDR3 protein. The repertoire holds around 990,000 distinct CDR3 sequences, with more than 30% as singletons. This clonotype was obtained from a man younger than 35 in good health. The sequenced material came from blood. This chain joins TRBV7-9 and TRBJ2-7; a weak D match, TRBD1 (5 bases). CDR3 sequence (DNA): TGTGCCAGCAGCCAAAACAGGTACGAGCAGTACTTC. It yields the protein CASSQNRYEQYF.